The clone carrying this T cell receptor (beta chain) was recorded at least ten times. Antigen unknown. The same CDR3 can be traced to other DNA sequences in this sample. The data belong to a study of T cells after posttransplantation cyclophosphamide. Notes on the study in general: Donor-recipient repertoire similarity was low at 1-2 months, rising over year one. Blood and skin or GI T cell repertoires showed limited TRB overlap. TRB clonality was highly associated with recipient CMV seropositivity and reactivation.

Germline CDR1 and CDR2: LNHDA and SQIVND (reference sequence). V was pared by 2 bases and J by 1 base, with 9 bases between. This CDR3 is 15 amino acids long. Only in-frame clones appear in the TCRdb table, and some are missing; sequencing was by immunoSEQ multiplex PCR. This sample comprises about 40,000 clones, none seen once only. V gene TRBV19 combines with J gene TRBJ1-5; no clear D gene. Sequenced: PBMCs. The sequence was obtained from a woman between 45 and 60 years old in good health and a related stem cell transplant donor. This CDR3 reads CASSIRGSSNQPQHF. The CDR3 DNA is TGTGCCAGTAGTATACGCGGGTCGAGCAATCAGCCCCAGCATTTT.